The 22 T cell receptor beta chains below come from one sample, sequenced in a study of neoadjuvant anti-PD-1 for oral cavity cancer. Some clones are missing from TCRdb's copy, which holds only in-frame ones; the method was immunoSEQ multiplex PCR. The sample lists approximately 32,000 clones; more than 75% were seen once. The sequencing here drew on PBMCs, taken before nivolumab (anti-PD-1) treatment. The receptors here all came from a person aged 40 to 85 with oral cavity squamous cell carcinoma.

This chain links TRBV28 with TRBJ2-7; 12 bases align to TRBD2. This CDR3 comprises 14 residues. After removal of 6 bases from V and 7 bases from J, the junction contained 7 bases not matched to a gene. The germline V gene encodes CDR1 MDHEN and CDR2 SYDVKM. DNA of the CDR3: TGTGCCAGCAGCCCTAGCGGGGGGGCGTGGGAGCAGTACTTC. It yields the protein CASSPSGGAWEQYF.

The chain couples TRBV5-1 to TRBJ2-2, with 9 bases lining up with TRBD2. Per germline, CDR1 SGHRS and CDR2 YFSETQ. V trimming: 7 bases; J trimming: 1 base; junction bases outside the gene matches: 2. The CDR3 extends over 14 amino acids. The CDR3 DNA reads TGCGCCAGCGATAGCGGGGGGAACACCGGGGAGCTGTTTTTT. Its translation is CASDSGGNTGELFF.

This chain uses TRBV7-2 with TRBJ2-7; no reliable D call. The CDR3 is 13 amino acids. CDR1 is SGHTA, CDR2 FQGNSA, per germline. Trimming left V 0 bases short and J 9 bases short, with 12 bases between. This CDR3 reads CASSLAAHPGQYF. The CDR3 DNA sequence: TGTGCCAGCAGCTTAGCGGCACACCCAGGGCAGTACTTC.

V gene TRBV27 combines with J gene TRBJ2-1; a possible D gene is TRBD2 (6 bases). V lost 4 bases to trimming and J lost 5 bases, with 15 bases between them. This CDR3 contains 15 residues. CDR1 and CDR2 (germline): MNHEY, SMNVEV (reference sequence). The CDR3 DNA reads as TGTGCCAGCAGTTGGGGGTGGGACTTCAACAATGAGCAGTTCTTC. As protein: CASSWGWDFNNEQFF.

The chain couples TRBV7-6 to TRBJ2-7; 7 nucleotides line up with TRBD1. This CDR3 is 14 amino acids long. Germline trimming cut 2 bases from V and 3 bases from J; bases unmatched to any gene: 4. Germline lookup yields CDR1 SGHVS and CDR2 FNYEAQ. This CDR3 is CASSLYQGVYEQYF. CDR3 sequence (DNA): TGTGCCAGCAGCTTATACCAGGGGGTCTACGAGCAGTACTTC.

V and J are TRBV29-1 and TRBJ2-1; 7 positions match TRBD1. Germline V gives CDR1 SQVTM, CDR2 ANQGSEA. J lost 4 bases, V lost 4 bases, and 4 bases had no gene match. CDR3 length: 13 amino acids. As DNA, the CDR3 is TGCAGCGTTGGACAGGGTCGATACAATGAGCAGTTCTTC. Its translation is CSVGQGRYNEQFF.

This clone has just a few counts. The chain is built from TRBV2 and TRBJ1-1, with unresolved D. Trimming removed 4 bases from V and 4 bases from J, with 4 bases in between. The CDR3 runs 11 residues. From germline, CDR1 is SNHLY and CDR2 FYNNEI. The CDR3 here is CASSGGTEAFF. The CDR3 DNA sequence: TGTGCCAGCAGTGGTGGCACTGAAGCTTTCTTT.

The rearrangement uses TRBV7-9 and TRBJ2-3; D might be TRBD2 (5 bases). Trimming left V 3 bases short and J 0 bases short, with 10 bases between. The germline V gene encodes CDR1 SEHNR and CDR2 FQNEAQ (reference sequence). The CDR3 has 15 amino acids. In DNA, the CDR3 is TGTGCCAGCAGCTTTGATTCGGGGAGCACAGATACGCAGTATTTT. It yields the protein CASSFDSGSTDTQYF.

The genes are TRBV5-1 and TRBJ2-3, with 8 positions matching TRBD1. V lost 4 bases, J lost 0 bases, and 7 bases stayed unmatched. CDR3 length: 16 residues. Germline lookup yields CDR1 SGHRS and CDR2 YFSETQ. CDR3 DNA: TGCGCCAGCAGCCCCTCCGGGACAGGTAGCACAGATACGCAGTATTTT. Protein sequence: CASSPSGTGSTDTQYF.

In this sample, this clone turned up a few times. The chain joins TRBV11-2 to TRBJ1-2; D remains unclear. This CDR3 contains 12 residues. Germline values: CDR1 SGHAT, CDR2 FQNNGV. The ends were cut back, 6 bases at V and 1 base at J, with 6 bases in the middle. Here the CDR3 DNA reads TGTGCCAGCAGTTCAAGTAACTATGGCTACACCTTC. This codes for CASSSSNYGYTF.

This chain joins TRBV28 and TRBJ1-3; no reliable D call. The CDR3 sequence is 15 residues long. The germline V and J ends were trimmed by 3 bases and 3 bases, with 12 bases remaining between them. Germline-derived CDR1 and CDR2 are MDHEN and SYDVKM. In DNA, the CDR3 is TGTGCCAGCAGTTTCGGGTCTCGGGGTGGAAACACCATATATTTT. Encoded protein: CASSFGSRGGNTIYF.

The chain couples TRBV5-5 to TRBJ1-3, with D uncertain. The CDR3 consists of 16 residues. Trimming left V 2 bases short and J 4 bases short, with 16 bases between. The germline V gene has CDR1 SGHKS and CDR2 YYEKEE (reference sequence). Here the CDR3 DNA reads TGTGCCAGCAGCTTAAATCATGGGCAGACCGGAAACACCATATATTTT. This translates into CASSLNHGQTGNTIYF.

V is TRBV6-5 and J is TRBJ1-2, with a tentative D call TRBD1 (6 bases). This CDR3 comprises 15 residues. The V end was cut by 0 bases, the J end by 6 bases, with 14 bases between. The germline CDR1 and CDR2 sequences are MNHEY and SVGAGI. The CDR3 region has the DNA TGTGCCAGCAGTTACTCGGCAGGGGCAGGGAATGGCTACACCTTC. Protein sequence: CASSYSAGAGNGYTF.

The gene calls are TRBV18 and TRBJ2-6; TRBD1 is a possible D gene (5 bases). Germline V gene sequence: CDR1 KGHSH, CDR2 LQKENI. This CDR3 contains 15 residues. The V gene lost 6 bases and the J gene lost 4 bases, with 13 bases spanning the gap. The CDR3 reads CASSLTGTGANVLTF. The CDR3 DNA sequence: TGTGCCAGCTCCCTCACAGGCACCGGGGCCAACGTCCTGACTTTC.

V is TRBV4-1 and J is TRBJ2-7, with 7 bases aligning to TRBD1. The V gene end was trimmed by 5 bases and the J gene end by 3 bases; junction bases not matched to a gene: 4. CDR1 is MGHRA, CDR2 YSYEKL, per germline. The CDR3 sequence is 13 residues long. For the CDR3, the DNA is TGCGCCAGCAGCAAGGGACAGAGCTACGAGCAGTACTTC. It codes for CASSKGQSYEQYF.

The genes are TRBV5-1 and TRBJ2-5, with TRBD1 identical over 8 bases. The CDR3 has 15 amino acids. With V trimmed by 2 bases and J by 5 bases, 8 bases remained unmatched. Germline CDR1 and CDR2: SGHRS and YFSETQ. CDR3 residues: CASSLSQGAQETQYF. For the CDR3, the DNA is TGCGCCAGCAGCTTATCCCAGGGGGCGCAGGAGACCCAGTACTTC. Filled out from reference TRBV5-1 and TRBJ2-5, the complete variable domain reads KAGVTQTPRYLIKTRGQQVTLSCSPISGHRSVSWYQQTPGQGLQFLFEYFSETQRNKGNFPGRFSGRQFSNSRSEMNVSTLELGDSALYLCASSLSQGAQETQYFGPGTRLLVL.

This chain links TRBV6-6 with TRBJ1-6; D not certain. Germline values: CDR1 MNHNY, CDR2 SVGAGI (reference sequence). The CDR3 contains 16 residues. V lost 0 bases and J 3 bases, leaving 9 bases between the germline ends. The CDR3 DNA follows: TGTGCCAGCAGTTACTCCCAGCTGATCTATAATTCACCCCTCCACTTT. Translation gives CASSYSQLIYNSPLHF.

The V call is TRBV7-2, the J call TRBJ1-3; 7 bases are shared with TRBD1. CDR1 and CDR2 from the germline V gene are SGHTA and FQGNSA. The CDR3 runs to 16 residues. J was trimmed by 4 bases and V by 1 base; bases with no gene match: 7. CDR3 coding DNA: TGTGCCAGCAGCTTAGTTCAGGGGGGCTCAGGAAACACCATATATTTT. Protein sequence: CASSLVQGGSGNTIYF.

The V and J genes are TRBV28 and TRBJ2-7; TRBD1 aligns across 8 bases. Trimming took 6 bases from V and 3 from J; bases not matched to a gene: 4. The CDR3 runs to 13 residues. Germline assignment: CDR1 MDHEN and CDR2 SYDVKM. CDR3 sequence: CASRRTGSYEQYF. The CDR3 DNA sequence: TGTGCCAGCAGACGGACAGGGAGCTACGAGCAGTACTTC.

V usage is TRBV15 and J usage is TRBJ1-6, with TRBD1 as a possible D gene (5 bases). The ends were cut back, 5 bases at V and 2 bases at J, with 10 bases in the middle. This CDR3 spans 15 amino acids. CDR1 and CDR2 from the germline V gene are LNHNV and YYDKDF (reference sequence). CDR3 amino acids: CATSRSRAYNSPLHF. CDR3 nucleotides: TGTGCCACCAGCCGCAGCAGGGCCTATAATTCACCCCTCCACTTT.

In DNA, the CDR3 is TGTGCCAGCAGTTACTCTAGGGGCGCGGACGAGCAGTACTTC. It yields the protein CASSYSRGADEQYF. The chain employs TRBV6-6 and TRBJ2-7; D is perhaps TRBD1 (5 bases). Germline V CDR1 and CDR2: MNHNY, SVGAGI (reference sequence). The V end was cut by 0 bases, the J end by 5 bases, with 11 bases between. CDR3 length: 14 residues.

This clone came up once. The rearrangement links TRBV2 to TRBJ1-2; D may be TRBD1 (6 bases). Trimming stripped 5 bases from V and 4 bases from J, with 17 bases between. From germline, CDR1 is SNHLY and CDR2 FYNNEI. This CDR3 comprises 15 residues. DNA for the CDR3: TGTGCCAGCAGTCTCACCAAACAGGGAACCTATGGCTACACCTTC. Translation: CASSLTKQGTYGYTF.